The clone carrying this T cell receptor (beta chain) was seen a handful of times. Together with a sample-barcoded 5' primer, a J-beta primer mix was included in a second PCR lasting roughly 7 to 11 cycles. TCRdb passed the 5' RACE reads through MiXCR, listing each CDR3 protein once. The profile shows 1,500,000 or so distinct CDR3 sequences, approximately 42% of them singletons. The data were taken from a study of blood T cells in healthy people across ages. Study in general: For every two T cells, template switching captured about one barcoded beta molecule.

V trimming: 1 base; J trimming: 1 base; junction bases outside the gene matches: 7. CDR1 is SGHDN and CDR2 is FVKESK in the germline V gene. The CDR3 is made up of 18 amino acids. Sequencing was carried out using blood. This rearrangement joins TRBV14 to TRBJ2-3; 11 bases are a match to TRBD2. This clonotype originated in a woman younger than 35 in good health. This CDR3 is CASSQATSGSARTDTQYF. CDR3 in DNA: TGTGCCAGCAGCCAAGCCACTAGCGGGAGTGCCCGCACAGATACGCAGTATTTT.